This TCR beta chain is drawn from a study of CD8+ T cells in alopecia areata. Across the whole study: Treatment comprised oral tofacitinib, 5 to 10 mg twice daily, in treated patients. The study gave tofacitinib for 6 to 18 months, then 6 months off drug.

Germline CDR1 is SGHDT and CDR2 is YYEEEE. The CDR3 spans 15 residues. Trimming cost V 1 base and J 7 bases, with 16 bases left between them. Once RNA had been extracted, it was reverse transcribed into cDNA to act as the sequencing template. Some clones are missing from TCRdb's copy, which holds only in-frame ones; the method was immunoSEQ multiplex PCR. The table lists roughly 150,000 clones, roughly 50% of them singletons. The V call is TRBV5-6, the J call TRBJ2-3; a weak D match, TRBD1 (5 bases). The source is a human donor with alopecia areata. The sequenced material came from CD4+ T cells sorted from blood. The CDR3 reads CASSLRTPRVYTQYF. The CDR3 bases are TGTGCCAGCAGCTTGAGGACACCCAGGGTGTATACGCAGTATTTT.